The clone carrying this TCR beta chain has only a few counts. This record belongs to a study of T-cell reconstitution after alpha-beta-depleted transplantation in children. As it was prepared, the TCRbeta library received unique molecular identifiers. TCRdb ran MiXCR on the PCR reads and lists one entry per CDR3 protein. The sample lists approximately 400,000 distinct CDR3 sequences, roughly a tenth occurring once. Trimming at V came to 3 bases and at J to 3 bases, leaving 6 bases not matched to a gene. This CDR3 region has 15 residues. Germline CDR1 reads SGDLS; CDR2 reads YYNGEE. The receptor comes from a human donor who donated a stem cell graft to a child with acute myeloid leukemia. The sample was PBMCs from the stem cell graft donor, taken from the stem cell graft. The chain combines TRBV9 with TRBJ2-7, with 10 bases matching TRBD2. As DNA, the CDR3 is TGTGCCAGCAGCGCTAGCGGGAGCCCCAGCTACGAGCAGTACTTC. Protein product: CASSASGSPSYEQYF. Complete variable domain (other parts from reference TRBV9 and TRBJ2-7): DSGVTQTPKHLITATGQRVTLRCSPRSGDLSVYWYQQSLDQGLQFLIQYYNGEERAKGNILERFSAQQFPDLHSELNLSSLELGDSALYFCASSASGSPSYEQYFGPGTRLTVT.